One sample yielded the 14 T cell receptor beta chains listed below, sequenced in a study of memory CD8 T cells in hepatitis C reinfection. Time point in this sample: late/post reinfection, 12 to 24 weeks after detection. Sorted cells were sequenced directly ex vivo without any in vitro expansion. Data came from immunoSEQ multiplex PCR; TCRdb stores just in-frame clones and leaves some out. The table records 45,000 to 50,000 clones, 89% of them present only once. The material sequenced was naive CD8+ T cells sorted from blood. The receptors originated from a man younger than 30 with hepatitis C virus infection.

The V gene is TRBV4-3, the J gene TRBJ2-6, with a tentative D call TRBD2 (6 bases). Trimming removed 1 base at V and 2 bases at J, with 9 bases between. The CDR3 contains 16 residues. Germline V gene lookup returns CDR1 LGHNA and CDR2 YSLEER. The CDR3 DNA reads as TGCGCCAGCAGCCAAGTAGCGGAGACTGGGGCCAACGTCCTGACTTTC. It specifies CASSQVAETGANVLTF.

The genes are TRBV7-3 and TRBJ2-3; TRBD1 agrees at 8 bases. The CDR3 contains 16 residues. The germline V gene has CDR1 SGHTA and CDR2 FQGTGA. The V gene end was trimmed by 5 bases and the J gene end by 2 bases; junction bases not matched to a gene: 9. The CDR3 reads CASSLGQGTHTDTQYF. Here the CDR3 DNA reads TGTGCCAGCAGCCTTGGACAGGGAACTCACACAGATACGCAGTATTTT.

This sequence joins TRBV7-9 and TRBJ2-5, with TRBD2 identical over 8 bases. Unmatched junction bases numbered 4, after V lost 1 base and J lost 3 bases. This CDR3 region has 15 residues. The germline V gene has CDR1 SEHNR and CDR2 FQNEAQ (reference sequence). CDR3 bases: TGTGCCAGCAGCTTAGGGCGGCGGGGGGAAGAGACCCAGTACTTC. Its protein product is CASSLGRRGEETQYF.

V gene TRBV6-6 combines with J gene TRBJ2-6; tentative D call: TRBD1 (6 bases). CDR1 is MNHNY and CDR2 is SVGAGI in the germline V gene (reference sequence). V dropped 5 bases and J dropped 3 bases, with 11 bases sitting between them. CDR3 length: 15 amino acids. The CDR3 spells CASSPTGYGANVLTF. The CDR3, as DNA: TGTGCCAGCAGTCCTACAGGGTATGGGGCCAACGTCCTGACTTTC.

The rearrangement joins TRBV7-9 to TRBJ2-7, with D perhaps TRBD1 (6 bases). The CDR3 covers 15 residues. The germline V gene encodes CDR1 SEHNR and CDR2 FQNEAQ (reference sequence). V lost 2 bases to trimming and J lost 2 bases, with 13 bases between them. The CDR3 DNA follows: TGTGCCAGCAGCTTAATCGGGACACCCACCTACGAGCAGTACTTC. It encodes CASSLIGTPTYEQYF. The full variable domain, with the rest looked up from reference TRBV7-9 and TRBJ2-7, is DTGVSQNPRHKITKRGQNVTFRCDPISEHNRLYWYRQTLGQGPEFLTYFQNEAQLEKSRLLSDRFSAERPKGSFSTLEIQRTEQGDSAMYLCASSLIGTPTYEQYFGPGTRLTVT.

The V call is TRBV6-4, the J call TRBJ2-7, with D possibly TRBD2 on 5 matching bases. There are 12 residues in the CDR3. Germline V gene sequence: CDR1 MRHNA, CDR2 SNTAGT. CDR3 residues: CASSDSNSGKPV. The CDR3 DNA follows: TGTGCCAGCAGTGACTCGAACAGCGGTAAGCCGGTC.

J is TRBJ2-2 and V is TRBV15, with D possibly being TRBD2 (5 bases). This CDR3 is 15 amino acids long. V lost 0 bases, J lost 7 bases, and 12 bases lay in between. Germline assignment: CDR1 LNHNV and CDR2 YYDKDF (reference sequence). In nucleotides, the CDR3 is TGTGCCACCAGCAGAGATCCCCTAGGGAGCGGGGAGCTGTTTTTT. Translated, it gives CATSRDPLGSGELFF.

The CDR3 DNA sequence: TGTGCCAGCAGTGAGAGCGGGAGTTTGGAAAATGAGCAGTTCTTC. As protein: CASSESGSLENEQFF. V is TRBV25-1 and J is TRBJ2-1, with 8 nucleotides matching TRBD2. The CDR3 consists of 15 residues. J gave up 7 bases and V 3 bases, and 8 bases lay outside the gene matches. Germline V gene sequence: CDR1 MGHDK, CDR2 SYGVNS.

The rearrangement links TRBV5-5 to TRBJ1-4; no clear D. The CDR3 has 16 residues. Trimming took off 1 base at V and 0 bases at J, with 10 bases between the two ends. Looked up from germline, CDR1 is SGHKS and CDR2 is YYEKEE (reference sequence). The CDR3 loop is CASSLRVMATNEKLFF. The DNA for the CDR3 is TGTGCCAGCAGCTTGCGGGTAATGGCAACTAATGAAAAACTGTTTTTT.

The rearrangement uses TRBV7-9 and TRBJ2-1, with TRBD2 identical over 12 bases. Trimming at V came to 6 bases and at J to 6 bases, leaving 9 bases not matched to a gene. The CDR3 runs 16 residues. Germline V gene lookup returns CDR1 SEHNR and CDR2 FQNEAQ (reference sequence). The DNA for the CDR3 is TGTGCCAGCAGGGCTAGCGGGGGGGCCCAGGCCAATGAGCAGTTCTTC. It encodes CASRASGGAQANEQFF.

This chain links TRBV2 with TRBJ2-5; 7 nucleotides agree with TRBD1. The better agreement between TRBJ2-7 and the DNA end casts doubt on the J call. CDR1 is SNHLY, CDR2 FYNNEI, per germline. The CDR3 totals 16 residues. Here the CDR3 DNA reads TGTGCCAGCAGTGAAGAGAGGGGGACAGTCTCCTACGAGCAGTACTTC. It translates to CASSEERGTVSYEQYF.

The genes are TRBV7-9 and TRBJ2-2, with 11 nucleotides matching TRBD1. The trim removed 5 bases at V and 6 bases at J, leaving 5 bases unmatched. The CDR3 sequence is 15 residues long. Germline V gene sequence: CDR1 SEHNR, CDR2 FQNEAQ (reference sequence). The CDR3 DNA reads TGTGCCAGCAGCCCCGGACAGGGGGCCTCCGGGGAGCTGTTTTTT. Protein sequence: CASSPGQGASGELFF.

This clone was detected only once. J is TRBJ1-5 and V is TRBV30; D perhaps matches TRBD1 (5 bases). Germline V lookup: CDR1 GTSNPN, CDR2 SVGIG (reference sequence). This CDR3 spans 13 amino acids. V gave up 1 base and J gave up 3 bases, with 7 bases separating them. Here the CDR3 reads CAWSGGSNQPQHF. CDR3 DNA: TGTGCCTGGAGTGGGGGCTCCAATCAGCCCCAGCATTTT.

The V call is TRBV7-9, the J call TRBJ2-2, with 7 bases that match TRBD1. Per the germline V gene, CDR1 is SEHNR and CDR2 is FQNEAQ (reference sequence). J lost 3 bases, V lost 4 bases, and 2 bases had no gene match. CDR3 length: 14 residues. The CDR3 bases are TGTGCCAGCAGCTGGACAGGTGACACCGGGGAGCTGTTTTTT. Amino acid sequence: CASSWTGDTGELFF. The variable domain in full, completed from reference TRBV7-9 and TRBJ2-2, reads DTGVSQNPRHKITKRGQNVTFRCDPISEHNRLYWYRQTLGQGPEFLTYFQNEAQLEKSRLLSDRFSAERPKGSFSTLEIQRTEQGDSAMYLCASSWTGDTGELFFGEGSRLTVL.